The 2 T cell receptor beta chains given below trace back to one sample, sequenced in a study of T cells after yellow fever vaccination. TCRdb itself ran the 5' RACE reads through MiXCR, one entry per CDR3 protein. The profile shows 550,000 or so distinct CDR3 sequences, 15% to 20% of them singletons. The sample here was PBMCs, taken 15 days after the yellow fever booster vaccination. Receptors were obtained from a man aged 25-45 years who received the YFV17D yellow fever vaccine.

The CDR3 loop reads CASSYTLATSTDTQYF. CDR3 DNA sequence: TGTGCCAGCAGCTATACCCTAGCGACCAGCACAGATACGCAGTATTTT. The V gene is TRBV6-5, the J gene TRBJ2-3; tentatively, D is TRBD2 (6 bases). CDR1 is MNHEY, CDR2 SVGAGI, per germline. Between the trimmed V and J ends, which lost 6 bases and 0 bases, there was a span of 16 bases. The CDR3 spans 16 residues.

V and J are TRBV10-3 and TRBJ2-1, with D tentatively TRBD2 (5 bases). V was cut by 6 bases and J by 9 bases, with 9 bases left in between. The CDR3 sequence is 11 residues long. The germline V gene encodes CDR1 ENHRY and CDR2 SYGVKD. The CDR3 bases are TGTGCCATCAGGGTAGCGAGTGAGCAGTTCTTC. It specifies CAIRVASEQFF.